The 21 T cell receptor beta chains presented below share a single source sample, sequenced in a study of T cell repertoires in cytomegalovirus infection (dated by TCRdb to between 2018 and 2021). Sample treatment or condition, as interpreted from the label and publication: in vitro stimulation with specific CMV peptide epitopes to enrich CMV-specific T cells. Sequencer: Illumina HiSeq 1500. TCRdb passed the public sequencing reads through fastp at Q25 and MiXCR, retaining productive beta sequences. All rows with the same CDR3 protein become a single entry with the most common DNA and genes. For this sample there are some 900,000 distinct CDR3 sequences; roughly 33% appear just once. 9.5% to 15% of the sample belongs to the ten largest clones. What these receptors recognize is not known. Source: cultured CD8+ T cells from PBMCs, taken from culture after CMV antigen stimulation. The receptors come from a human donor in good health (CMV status not recorded). Some clones in this sample may be carry-over from other donors' samples.

J is TRBJ1-1 and V is TRBV15, with D perhaps TRBD1 (6 bases). CDR3 length: 16 residues. Germline V gene sequence: CDR1 LNHNV, CDR2 YYDKDF (reference sequence). Trimming took 1 base from V and 1 from J, leaving 13 bases between them. The CDR3 loop reads CATSRGADSENTEAFF. CDR3 nucleotide sequence: TGTGCCACCAGCAGAGGGGCGGACAGTGAGAACACTGAAGCTTTCTTT.

This sequence joins TRBV4-3 and TRBJ1-5; D unresolved. The V end lost 0 bases, the J end lost 5 bases, and 17 bases lay between the germline ends. This CDR3 is 17 amino acids long. The germline CDR1 and CDR2 sequences are LGHNA and YSLEER. CDR3 sequence reads: CASSQDLGSRPDQPQHF. The CDR3 DNA is TGCGCCAGCAGCCAAGATCTAGGGTCTCGACCAGATCAGCCCCAGCATTTT.

A remark on this clonotype: One base away lies a much larger clone, so this may be a sequencing read error. The rearrangement uses TRBV7-8 and TRBJ2-7; TRBD2 matches at 8 bases. This CDR3 has 14 amino acids. Germline V gene sequence: CDR1 SGHVS, CDR2 FQNEAQ. The CDR3 bases are TGTACCAGCAGCCAGGGACTAGGGTACTACGAGCAGTACTTC. It encodes CTSSQGLGYYEQYF.

The sample holds a few counts of this clonotype. V is TRBV5-5 and J is TRBJ1-1, with a tentative D call TRBD1 (5 bases). Trimming stripped 5 bases from V and 3 bases from J, with 11 bases between. Germline-derived CDR1 and CDR2 are SGHKS and YYEKEE (reference sequence). The CDR3 spans 13 residues. The CDR3 DNA is TGTGCCAGCAGAGGGGCAGGAGACACTGAAGCTTTCTTT. Amino acid sequence: CASRGAGDTEAFF. The full variable domain, with the rest looked up from reference TRBV5-5 and TRBJ1-1, is DAGVTQSPTHLIKTRGQQVTLRCSPISGHKSVSWYQQVLGQGPQFIFQYYEKEERGRGNFPDRFSARQFPNYSSELNVNALLLGDSALYLCASRGAGDTEAFFGQGTRLTVV.

This clonotype was counted a few times. The chain carries TRBV6-2 or TRBV6-3 and TRBJ2-7; either TRBD1 or TRBD2 may supply D (7 bases each). The length of the CDR3 is 15 residues. The V end lost 2 bases, the J end lost 2 bases, and 13 bases lay between the germline ends. Germline V CDR1 and CDR2: MNHEY, SVGEGT. The CDR3 nucleotides read TGTGCCAGCAGTTACGTACAGGGGAGGGCCTACGAGCAGTACTTC. Its protein product is CASSYVQGRAYEQYF.

The CDR3 DNA reads as TGTGCCAGCACCCACTCGGGTGTAGATTCCAAGTACCAAGAGACCCAGTACTTC. It specifies CASTHSGVDSKYQETQYF. The chain is built from TRBV7-9 and TRBJ2-5, with unresolved D. The CDR3 consists of 18 residues. Trimming shortened V by 7 bases and J by 0 bases, and 24 bases separated the two germline ends. Germline V gives CDR1 SEHNR, CDR2 FQNEAQ (reference sequence). The whole variable domain, filled in from reference TRBV7-9 and TRBJ2-5, reads DTGVSQNPRHKITKRGQNVTFRCDPISEHNRLYWYRQTLGQGPEFLTYFQNEAQLEKSRLLSDRFSAERPKGSFSTLEIQRTEQGDSAMYLCASTHSGVDSKYQETQYFGPGTRLLVL.

In this sample, this clonotype turned up many times. The V gene is TRBV7-2, the J gene TRBJ1-2; D not resolved. The V gene's germline CDR1 is SGHTA and CDR2 FQGNSA. This CDR3 comprises 14 residues. V shed 3 bases and J shed 0 bases, with 8 bases lying between them. The CDR3 coding sequence is TGTGCCAGCAGCTTTTCAGGTTCTAACTATGGCTACACCTTC. It yields the protein CASSFSGSNYGYTF.

The chain combines TRBV6-4 with TRBJ2-3; D gene unclear. V was cut by 3 bases and J by 1 base, with 8 bases left in between. The CDR3 runs to 14 residues. CDR1 MRHNA and CDR2 SNTAGT come from the germline V gene. Written as DNA, the CDR3 is TGTGCCAGCAGTGAGGGTTACGGCACAGATACGCAGTATTTT. Protein sequence: CASSEGYGTDTQYF.

This clonotype was seen a handful of times. J is TRBJ2-3 and V is TRBV4-3, with 12 bases aligning to TRBD2. This CDR3 contains 17 residues. Trimming at V came to 3 bases and at J to 5 bases, leaving 9 bases not matched to a gene. The germline gives CDR1 LGHNA, CDR2 YSLEER. The CDR3, as DNA: TGCGCCAGCAGCCAGGGACTAGCGGGCCGGCGAGGAGATACGCAGTATTTT. Protein sequence: CASSQGLAGRRGDTQYF.

The chain has TRBV12-3 or TRBV12-4 and TRBJ2-5; possibly TRBD2 for D (6 bases). V was clipped by 1 base and J by 4 bases, with 10 bases between them. This CDR3 has 14 amino acids. The DNA of the CDR3 is TGTGCCAGCAGTTTAGGGCTAGCGAGAGAGACCCAGTACTTC. This translates into CASSLGLARETQYF.

The rearrangement uses TRBV6-6 and TRBJ2-2, with 8 bases lining up with TRBD1. The CDR3 sequence is 14 residues long. The V gene's germline CDR1 is MNHNY and CDR2 SVGAGI (reference sequence). V lost 4 bases and J lost 7; bases outside the gene matches: 5. The chain's CDR3 is CASSWTGTGGELFF. As DNA, the CDR3 is TGTGCCAGCAGTTGGACAGGGACGGGCGGGGAGCTGTTTTTT.

This clonotype was seen many times. This chain uses TRBV7-2 with TRBJ2-5; 11 positions agree with TRBD2. V shed 3 bases and J 4 bases; nucleotides not matched to a gene: 4. Per germline, CDR1 SGHTA and CDR2 FQGNSA. The length of the CDR3 is 15 residues. CDR3: CASSFSGGAAETQYF. CDR3 in DNA: TGTGCCAGCAGCTTTAGCGGGGGGGCCGCAGAGACCCAGTACTTC.

The chain recombines TRBV29-1 with TRBJ1-2; maybe TRBD1 (5 bases). Between the trimmed V and J ends, which lost 6 bases and 7 bases, there was a span of 21 bases. Germline CDR1 SQVTM, CDR2 ANQGSEA. This CDR3 comprises 14 residues. The CDR3 DNA reads TGCAGCGTGCGGCACCCAGGGTCAATCAGTGGCTACACCTTC. Amino acid sequence: CSVRHPGSISGYTF.

Details on this clonotype: This may come from a read error, since a much larger clone is one base off. The V gene is TRBV7-9, the J gene TRBJ1-1; no firm D call. Trimming removed 1 base at V and 8 bases at J, with 17 bases between. CDR3 length: 15 amino acids. Germline values: CDR1 SEHNR, CDR2 FQNEAQ (reference sequence). CDR3 nucleotides: TGTGCCAGCAGCTTAGATAACCTAACCGGGCCCGAAGCTTTCTTT. Protein sequence: CASSLDNLTGPEAFF. The full variable domain, completed using reference TRBV7-9 and TRBJ1-1, is DTGVSQNPRHKITKRGQNVTFRCDPISEHNRLYWYRQTLGQGPEFLTYFQNEAQLEKSRLLSDRFSAERPKGSFSTLEIQRTEQGDSAMYLCASSLDNLTGPEAFFGQGTRLTVV.

This clonotype was recorded once. The genes are TRBV5-3 and TRBJ1-1; TRBD1 matches 7 bases. TRBV5-3 is treated as an ORF (open reading frame) with a function not yet certain. This CDR3 is built from 15 residues. The junction had 7 bases not matched to a gene; V was cut back by 0 bases and J by 5 bases. CDR3 loop: CARSLAGRGGTEAFF. DNA for the CDR3: TGTGCCAGAAGCTTGGCGGGCAGGGGGGGGACTGAAGCTTTCTTT.

The J gene is TRBJ2-2, the V gene TRBV27, with 10 bases identical to TRBD2. This CDR3 contains 14 residues. V shed 7 bases, J shed 7 bases, and the junction held 6 bases outside the gene matches. Germline assignment: CDR1 MNHEY and CDR2 SMNVEV (reference sequence). The CDR3 sequence is CASTIAGGGGELFF. CDR3 in DNA: TGTGCCAGCACCATAGCGGGGGGCGGCGGGGAGCTGTTTTTT.

This clonotype turned up a few times. The rearrangement uses TRBV5-4 and TRBJ2-3; a possible D gene is TRBD1 (6 bases). The germline V gene encodes CDR1 SGHNT and CDR2 YYREEE (reference sequence). Between the trimmed V and J ends, which lost 4 bases and 0 bases, there was a span of 12 bases. CDR3 size: 15 residues. As DNA, the CDR3 is TGTGCCAGCAGCAGACCGCAGGGGAGCACAGATACGCAGTATTTT. This translates into CASSRPQGSTDTQYF.

Only a few counts were recorded for this clonotype. This chain uses TRBV6-1 with TRBJ1-5; D remains unclear. This CDR3 is 13 amino acids long. Trimming shortened V by 7 bases and J by 7 bases, and 14 bases separated the two germline ends. In germline, CDR1 is MNHNS, CDR2 SASEGT. The CDR3 spells CASTEGWGQPQHF. CDR3 DNA: TGTGCCAGCACCGAAGGTTGGGGACAGCCCCAGCATTTT.

This clonotype has a handful of counts. The chain employs TRBV9 and TRBJ2-4, with 10 bases identical to TRBD2. Germline CDR1 reads SGDLS; CDR2 reads YYNGEE. The CDR3 is made up of 16 amino acids. The J segment lost 4 bases and the V segment lost 0 bases, leaving 4 bases of the junction unmatched. The CDR3 nucleotides are TGTGCCAGCAGCGTAGACAGCGGGGGGGCAAAAAACATTCAGTACTTC. Its translation is CASSVDSGGAKNIQYF.

This clonotype has only a few counts. The rearrangement joins TRBV15 to TRBJ1-1, with D unresolved. Looked up from germline, CDR1 is LNHNV and CDR2 is YYDKDF (reference sequence). V was shortened by 0 bases and J by 6 bases, with 11 bases between the two germline ends. The CDR3 sequence is 14 residues long. For the CDR3, the DNA is TGTGCCACCAGCAGAGATAGGGCAGCAGCTGAAGCTTTCTTT. Translation: CATSRDRAAAEAFF.

The rearrangement links TRBV5-4 to TRBJ2-5; D might be TRBD1 (6 bases). CDR1 and CDR2 (germline): SGHNT, YYREEE (reference sequence). The CDR3 has 13 residues. Deletions cut 4 bases from V and 4 bases from J, with 11 bases between. The CDR3 coding sequence is TGTGCCAGCAGCCCGGACAGTTCAGAGACCCAGTACTTC. Translation gives CASSPDSSETQYF.